This is a list of T cell receptor beta chains from one sample in a study of blood T cell repertoires in COVID-19. Assay used: immunoSEQ multiplex PCR; TCRdb lists only in-frame clones, some missing. The sample includes almost 200,000 clones, about 85% seen only once; the top ten take 0.8% to 0.95%. Specimen: peripheral blood. The origin of the receptors is a man aged 60-69 years with COVID-19, enrolled during active disease. Both conserved end residues are part of each CDR3. The D gene is left open where the match is weak.

d_call v_call cdr3_aa
TRBD1 TRBV11-2 CASSLEQGAWETQYF
NA TRBV6-2/TRBV6-3 CASSLGGYGYTF
NA TRBV28 CASSSPLQGRSGELFF
NA TRBV5-1 CASSLGPEAFF
NA TRBV6-5 CASSYSRAGSGSPLHF
TRBD1 TRBV12-5 CASGSGQSTGELFF
TRBD1 TRBV28 CASSWASGQGRDEQFF
NA TRBV19 CASSMKFAGTDTQYF
NA TRBV27 CASSFIRGGETQYF
TRBD1 TRBV13 CASSLARDRGVRGYTF
TRBD2 TRBV30 CAWSEGREFEQFF
TRBD2 TRBV19 CASSSGTNSYNEQFF
TRBD1 TRBV27 CASSLLWDRGLYEQYF
TRBD1 TRBV5-1 CASSVLQGIDYEQYF
TRBD2 TRBV27 CASSRGTSGYEQYF
NA TRBV18 CASSPAGANYGYTF
NA TRBV7-2 CASSTNGQFYGYTF